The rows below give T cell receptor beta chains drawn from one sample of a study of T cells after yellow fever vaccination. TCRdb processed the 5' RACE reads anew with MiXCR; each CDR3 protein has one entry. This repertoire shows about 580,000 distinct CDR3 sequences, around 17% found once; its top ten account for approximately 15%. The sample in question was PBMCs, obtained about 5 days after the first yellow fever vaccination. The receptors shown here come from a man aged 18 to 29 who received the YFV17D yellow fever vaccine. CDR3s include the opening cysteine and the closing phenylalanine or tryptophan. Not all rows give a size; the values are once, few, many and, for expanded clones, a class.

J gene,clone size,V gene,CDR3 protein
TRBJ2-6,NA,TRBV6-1,CASSPQTGANVLTF
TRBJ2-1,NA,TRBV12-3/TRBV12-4,CASSFWGAAYNEQFF
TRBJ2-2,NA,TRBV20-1,CSASTEPGELFF
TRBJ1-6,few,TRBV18,CASSPGTGQSPLHF
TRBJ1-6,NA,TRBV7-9,CASRQTGTGPTALYF
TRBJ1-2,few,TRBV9,CASSVVGTGGGYTF
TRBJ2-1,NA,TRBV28,CASSLGVAVHEQFF
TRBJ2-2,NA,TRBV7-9,CASSLAGAAGELFF
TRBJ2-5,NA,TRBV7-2,CASSPASGGGQETQYF
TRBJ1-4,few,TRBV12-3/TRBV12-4,CASSRTENEKLFF
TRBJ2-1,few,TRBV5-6,CASTPGRVNEQFF
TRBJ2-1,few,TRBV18,CASSPRGTSGDNEQFF
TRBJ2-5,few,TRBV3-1,CASSQDIIAGAQETQYF
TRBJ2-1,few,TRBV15,CATAGGLLAGEQFF
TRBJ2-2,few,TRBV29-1,CSVVGTGVTGELFF
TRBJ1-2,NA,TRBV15,CATSRVPLGGGYTF
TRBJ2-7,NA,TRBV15,CATSRDWVGSRIGQYF
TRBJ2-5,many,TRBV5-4,CASSPALQETQYF
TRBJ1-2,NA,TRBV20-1,CSASSELDYGYTF
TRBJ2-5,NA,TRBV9,CASSPLKVLGPFQETQYF
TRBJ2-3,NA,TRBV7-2,CASSLAFGRVKSSLEADTQYF
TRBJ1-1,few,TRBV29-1,CSARQIDEAFF
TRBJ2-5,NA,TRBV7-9,CASSSWEGDPDQETQYF
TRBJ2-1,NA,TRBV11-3,CASSLDGAANEQFF
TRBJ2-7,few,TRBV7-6,CASSLMTGTGGGEQYF
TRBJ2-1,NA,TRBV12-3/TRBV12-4,CASSMVLSYNEQFF
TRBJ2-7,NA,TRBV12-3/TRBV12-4,CASRLAGGREQYF
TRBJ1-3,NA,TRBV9,CASSVHISGNTIYF
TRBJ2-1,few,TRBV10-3,CATNRRGAYNEQFF
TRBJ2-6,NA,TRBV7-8,CASSGLDRVRFGANVLTF
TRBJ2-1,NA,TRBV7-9,CASSLGIGGRHPLEQFF
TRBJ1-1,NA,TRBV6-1,CASSRRGAVRMNTEAFF
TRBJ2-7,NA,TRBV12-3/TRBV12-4,CASSKEGQVGKQYF
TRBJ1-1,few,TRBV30,CAWARGSGTEAFF
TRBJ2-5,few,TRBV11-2,CASSLAQSETQYF
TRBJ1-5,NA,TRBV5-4,CASSLGLGRDQPQHF
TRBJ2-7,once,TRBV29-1,CSVVLGYEQYF
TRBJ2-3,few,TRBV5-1,CASSLEGMGDTQYF
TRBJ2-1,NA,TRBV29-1,CSGTGDSSNEQFF
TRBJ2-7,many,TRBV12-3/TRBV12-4,CASQISGTGHEQYF
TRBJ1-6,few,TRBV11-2,CASSLGGGWGSSYNSPLHF
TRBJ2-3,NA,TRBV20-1,CSARDVGMATDTQYF
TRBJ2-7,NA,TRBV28,CASSLTSPNFYEQYF
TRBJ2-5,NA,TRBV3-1,CASSPPGLSWGETQYF
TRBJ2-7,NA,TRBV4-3,CASSQETGFYEQYF
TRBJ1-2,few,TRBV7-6,CASSSRQSGGYTF
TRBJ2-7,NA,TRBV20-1,CSARAGLSGGYEQYF
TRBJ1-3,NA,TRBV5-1,CASSATVSGNTIYF
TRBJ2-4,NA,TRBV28,CASSPLGGRLAKNIQYF
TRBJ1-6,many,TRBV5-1,CASSPGGMGAPLHF
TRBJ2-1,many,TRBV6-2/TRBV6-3,CASSLAGGNREQFF
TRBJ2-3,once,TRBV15,CATKLKGSSDTQYF